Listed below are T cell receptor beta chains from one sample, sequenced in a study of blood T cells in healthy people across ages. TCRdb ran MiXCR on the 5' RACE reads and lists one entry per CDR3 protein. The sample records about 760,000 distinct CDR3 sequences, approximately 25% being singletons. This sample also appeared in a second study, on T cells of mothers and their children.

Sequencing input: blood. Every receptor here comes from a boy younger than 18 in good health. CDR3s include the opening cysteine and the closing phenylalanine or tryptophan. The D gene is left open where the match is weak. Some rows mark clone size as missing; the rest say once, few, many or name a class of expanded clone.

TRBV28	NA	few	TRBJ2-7	CASRFFSEQYF	TGTGCCAGCAGATTTTTCTCCGAGCAGTACTTC
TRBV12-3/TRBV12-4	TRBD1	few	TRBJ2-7	CASRDRDSYEQYF	TGTGCCAGCAGGGACAGGGATTCCTACGAGCAGTACTTC
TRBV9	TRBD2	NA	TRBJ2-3	CASSGGLSGGSTDTQYF	TGTGCCAGCAGCGGGGGGCTGAGCGGGGGAAGCACAGATACGCAGTATTTT
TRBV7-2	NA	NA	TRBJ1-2	CASSPNQGPSWGYTF	TGTGCCAGCAGTCCTAACCAGGGTCCCTCCTGGGGCTACACCTTC
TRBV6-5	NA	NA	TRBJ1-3	CASSYSRGNSGNTIYF	TGTGCCAGCAGTTACTCACGGGGCAACTCTGGAAACACCATATATTTT
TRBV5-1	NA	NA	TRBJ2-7	CVSSLVPAYEQYF	TGCGTCAGCAGCTTGGTCCCAGCCTACGAGCAGTACTTC
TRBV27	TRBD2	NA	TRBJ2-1	CASSFFYPSGRIVEQFF	TGTGCCAGCAGTTTTTTTTATCCTAGCGGGAGAATAGTTGAGCAGTTCTTC
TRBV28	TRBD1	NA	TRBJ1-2	CASTSGGETGYGYTF	TGTGCCAGCACCTCAGGGGGGGAGACAGGCTATGGCTACACCTTC
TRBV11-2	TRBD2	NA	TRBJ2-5	CASSSGTSGGVRETQYF	TGTGCCAGCAGCTCCGGGACTAGCGGGGGGGTTCGGGAGACCCAGTACTTC
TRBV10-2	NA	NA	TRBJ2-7	CASMGTLTYEQYF	TGCGCCAGCATGGGAACACTGACCTACGAGCAGTACTTC
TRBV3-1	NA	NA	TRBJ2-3	CASSTRTATDTQYF	TGTGCCAGCAGCACCCGGACAGCCACAGATACGCAGTATTTT
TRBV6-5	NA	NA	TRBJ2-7	CASARDPNYEQYF	TGTGCCAGCGCCCGGGATCCTAACTACGAGCAGTACTTC
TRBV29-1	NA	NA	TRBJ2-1	CSVGGTGIQFF	TGCAGCGTTGGAGGGACGGGAATACAGTTCTTC
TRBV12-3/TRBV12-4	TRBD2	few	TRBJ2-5	CASSLWSSGDTETQYF	TGTGCCAGCAGTTTGTGGTCTAGCGGGGACACAGAGACCCAGTACTTC
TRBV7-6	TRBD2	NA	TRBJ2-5	CASSQASGADETQYF	TGTGCCAGCAGCCAGGCTAGCGGGGCGGACGAGACCCAGTACTTC
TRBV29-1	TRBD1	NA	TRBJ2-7	CSVESGQLNMRGEQYF	TGCAGCGTTGAGTCGGGACAGCTTAATATGAGAGGGGAGCAGTACTTC
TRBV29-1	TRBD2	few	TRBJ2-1	CSGRLAGPPSNEQFF	TGCAGCGGGCGCCTAGCGGGGCCCCCCTCCAATGAGCAGTTCTTC
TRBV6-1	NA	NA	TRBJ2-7	CASSAGLLYYEQYF	TGTGCCAGCAGTGCTGGACTCCTCTACTACGAGCAGTACTTC
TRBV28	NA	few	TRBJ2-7	CASSPQPSYEQYF	TGTGCCAGCAGTCCCCAACCCTCCTACGAGCAGTACTTC
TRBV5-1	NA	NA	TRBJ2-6	CASSLVFSGANVLAF	TGCGCCAGCAGCTTGGTGTTTTCTGGGGCCAACGTCCTGGCTTTC
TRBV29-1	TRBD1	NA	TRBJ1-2	CSVEVGDRIYGYTF	TGCAGCGTTGAAGTGGGGGACAGGATCTATGGCTACACCTTC
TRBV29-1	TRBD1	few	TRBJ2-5	CSVLDRGQETQYF	TGCAGCGTCCTGGACAGGGGGCAAGAGACCCAGTACTTC
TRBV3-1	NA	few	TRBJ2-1	CASSQEPRPIYNEQFF	TGTGCCAGCAGCCAAGAGCCCCGACCCATATACAATGAGCAGTTCTTC
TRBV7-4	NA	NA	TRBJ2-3	CASSLEGRQGADTQYF	TGTGCCAGCAGCTTAGAAGGGCGGCAGGGCGCAGATACGCAGTATTTT
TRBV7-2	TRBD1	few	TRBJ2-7	CASSLKLPGQGFYEQYF	TGTGCCAGCAGCTTAAAATTACCGGGACAGGGATTTTACGAGCAGTACTTC
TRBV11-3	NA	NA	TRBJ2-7	CASSFRRQNVYEQYF	TGTGCCAGCAGCTTTCGACGACAGAACGTCTACGAGCAGTACTTC
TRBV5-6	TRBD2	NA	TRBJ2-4	CASSHSGRAENIQYF	TGTGCCAGCAGCCATAGCGGGAGGGCCGAAAACATTCAGTACTTC
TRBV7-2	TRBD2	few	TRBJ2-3	CASRSSSGGNPADTQYF	TGTGCCAGCAGGTCTTCCAGCGGGGGCAATCCGGCAGATACGCAGTATTTT
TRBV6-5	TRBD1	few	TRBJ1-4	CASSYPIQGSGQGGKLFF	TGTGCCAGCAGTTACCCGATACAGGGATCGGGACAGGGTGGAAAACTGTTTTTT
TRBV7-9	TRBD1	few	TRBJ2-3	CASSYFRGSADTQYF	TGTGCCAGCAGCTATTTCAGGGGGTCGGCGGATACGCAGTATTTT
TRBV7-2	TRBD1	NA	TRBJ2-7	CASSLKGATYEQYF	TGTGCCAGCAGCTTAAAGGGGGCTACGTACGAGCAGTACTTC
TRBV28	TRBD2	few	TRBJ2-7	CASLAGGPLGSYEQYF	TGTGCCAGCCTAGCGGGAGGACCATTAGGCTCCTACGAGCAGTACTTC
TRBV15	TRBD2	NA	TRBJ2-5	CATSRDQGGRHQETQYF	TGTGCCACCAGCAGAGATCAAGGCGGGAGGCATCAAGAGACCCAGTACTTC
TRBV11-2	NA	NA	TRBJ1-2	CASSLDVAYGYTF	TGTGCCAGCAGCTTAGATGTCGCCTATGGCTACACCTTC
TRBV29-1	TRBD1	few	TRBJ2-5	CSVHGQGETQYF	TGCAGCGTCCATGGACAGGGAGAGACCCAGTACTTC
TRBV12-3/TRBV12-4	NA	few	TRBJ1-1	CASRGALGTEAFF	TGTGCCAGCAGGGGGGCCCTAGGCACTGAAGCTTTCTTT
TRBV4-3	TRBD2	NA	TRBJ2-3	CASSQEPASGGHTDTQYF	TGCGCCAGCAGCCAAGAACCGGCTAGCGGGGGCCACACAGATACGCAGTATTTT
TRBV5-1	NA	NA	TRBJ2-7	CASSLVRRDEQYF	TGCGCCAGCAGCTTGGTCCGGCGGGACGAGCAGTACTTC
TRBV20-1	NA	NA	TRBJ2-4	CSASTVAKNIQYF	TGCAGTGCTAGTACCGTAGCCAAAAACATTCAGTACTTC
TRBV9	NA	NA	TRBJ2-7	CASSPRGPPGQYF	TGTGCCAGCAGCCCTCGCGGACCCCCTGGGCAGTACTTC
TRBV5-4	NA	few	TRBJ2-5	CASSSRSRQETQYF	TGTGCCAGCAGCTCCCGGAGCAGACAAGAGACCCAGTACTTC
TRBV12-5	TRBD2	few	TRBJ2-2	CASGRSAGTTNTGELFF	TGTGCTAGTGGTCGATCCGCGGGGACTACGAACACCGGGGAGCTGTTTTTT
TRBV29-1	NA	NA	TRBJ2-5	CSVYGRDTKTQYF	TGCAGCGTTTATGGGCGGGACACTAAGACCCAGTACTTC
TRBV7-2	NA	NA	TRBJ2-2	CASSLDSGVNTGELFF	TGTGCCAGCAGCTTAGATAGCGGAGTTAACACCGGGGAGCTGTTTTTT
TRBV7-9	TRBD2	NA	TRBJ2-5	CAGGKREIGTQYF	TGTGCCGGGGGGAAGCGGGAGATCGGGACCCAGTACTTC
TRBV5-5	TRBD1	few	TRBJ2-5	CASRSQSGQRTETQYF	TGTGCCAGCAGGTCTCAATCGGGACAGAGGACGGAGACCCAGTACTTC
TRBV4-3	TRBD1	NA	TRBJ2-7	CASSRGQGSSYEQYF	TGCGCCAGCAGCCGGGGACAGGGGAGCTCCTACGAGCAGTACTTC
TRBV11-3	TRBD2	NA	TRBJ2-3	CASSPPGTSGLDTQYF	TGTGCCAGCAGCCCACCCGGGACTAGCGGCTTAGATACGCAGTATTTT
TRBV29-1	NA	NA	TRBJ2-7	CSVVPSGSSLLSEQYF	TGCAGCGTTGTCCCGTCGGGCAGCTCCCTTCTTAGCGAGCAGTACTTC
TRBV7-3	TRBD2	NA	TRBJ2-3	CASSSGVAGSTDTQYF	TGTGCCAGCAGCTCGGGAGTAGCGGGGTCGACAGATACGCAGTATTTT
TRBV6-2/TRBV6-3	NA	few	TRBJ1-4	CASSPDLTDPNEKLFF	TGTGCCAGCAGTCCCGACCTGACCGACCCAAATGAAAAACTGTTTTTT
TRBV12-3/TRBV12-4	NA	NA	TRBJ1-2	CASNPLRGYGYTF	TGTGCCAGCAACCCTTTAAGGGGCTATGGCTACACCTTC
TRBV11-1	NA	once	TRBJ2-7	CASSLIAAYSYEQYF	TGTGCCAGCAGCTTAATAGCGGCATATTCCTACGAGCAGTACTTC